This TCR beta chain was documented in a study of response to subunit inactivated influenza vaccine. General observations from the study: Every seasonal influenza vaccination brings in few new T cells, the authors suggested.

TCRdb analysed the RT-PCR reads with MiXCR anew, one entry per CDR3 protein. This repertoire shows hundreds of thousands of distinct CDR3 sequences, around 13% found once; its top ten account for 6% to 8%. Of note for this clonotype: The antigen remains undetermined.

The V gene lost 1 base and the J gene lost 4 bases, with 11 bases spanning the gap. Germline V gives CDR1 LGHDT, CDR2 YNNKEL (reference sequence). This CDR3 region has 15 residues. The sample here was PBMCs from blood, taken 14 days before vaccination. The chain has TRBV3-1 and TRBJ2-4, with a weak D call TRBD1 (6 bases). The source is a middle-aged man who received an inactivated influenza vaccine. Written as DNA, the CDR3 is TGTGCCAGCAGCCAAGCCCGACAGGAGAAAAACATTCAGTACTTC. Translation: CASSQARQEKNIQYF. Variable domain in full (rest from reference TRBV3-1 and TRBJ2-4): DTAVSQTPKYLVTQMGNDKSIKCEQNLGHDTMYWYKQDSKKFLKIMFSYNNKELIINETVPNRFSPKSPDKAHLNLHINSLELGDSAVYFCASSQARQEKNIQYFGAGTRLSVL.